This T cell receptor (beta chain) is from a study of T cell changes during pregnancy in multiple sclerosis (dated by TCRdb to about 2019). Regarding the complete study: The study examined how the T cell repertoire changed over the course of pregnancy in women with multiple sclerosis.

CDR1 SNHLY and CDR2 FYNNEI are derived from the germline V gene. V and J lose 6 bases and 5 bases, and a span of 2 bases separates them. The CDR3 goes from the cysteine to the phenylalanine over 10 residues. CDR3 DNA is the only sequence kept; it has 30 bases, read in frame from the first base. The library was made by the immunoSEQ multiplex PCR assay. Not all clones reach the TCRdb copy of this immuneACCESS table, which keeps in-frame sequences only. Checked studies attribute under half of the gap to unresolved V genes and leave the rest unexplained. Here the sample has about 81,000 clones; over 90% occur a single time. Clones ranked in the top ten supply roughly 2.5% of the sample. This clone turned up a few times. Its recognized antigen is unknown. Base qualities are not recorded, but no much larger clone differs from it by a single base.

The sequence was obtained from a female donor with multiple sclerosis, enrolled in a pregnancy study. The rearranged chain carries TRBV2 and TRBJ2-1; there is no confident call for the D gene. This sample comprised peripheral blood, obtained in the third trimester of pregnancy. The CDR3 protein sequence reads: CASSDNEQFF. The bases read TGTGCCAGCAGCGACAATGAGCAGTTCTTC.